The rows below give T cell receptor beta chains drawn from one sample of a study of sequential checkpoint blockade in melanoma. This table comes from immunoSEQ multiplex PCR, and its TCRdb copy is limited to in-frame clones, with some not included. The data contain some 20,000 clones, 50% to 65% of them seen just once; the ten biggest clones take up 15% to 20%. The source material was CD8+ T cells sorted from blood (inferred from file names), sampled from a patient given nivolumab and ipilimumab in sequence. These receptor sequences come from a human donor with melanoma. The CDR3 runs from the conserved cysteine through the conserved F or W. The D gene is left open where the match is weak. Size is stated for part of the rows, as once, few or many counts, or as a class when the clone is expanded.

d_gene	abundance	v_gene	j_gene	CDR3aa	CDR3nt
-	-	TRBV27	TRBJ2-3	CATFYGGTQYF	TGTGCCACCTTCTACGGGGGTACGCAGTATTTT
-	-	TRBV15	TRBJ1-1	CATSRDRGHRAPTEAFF	TGTGCCACCAGCAGAGATCGAGGACACAGAGCCCCCACTGAAGCTTTCTTT
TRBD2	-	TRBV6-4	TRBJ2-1	CASSDSTGEGNEQFF	TGTGCCAGCAGTGACTCGACCGGGGAGGGCAATGAGCAGTTCTTC
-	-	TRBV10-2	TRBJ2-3	CATVDFESTDTQYF	TGCGCCACGGTAGATTTCGAAAGCACAGATACGCAGTATTTT
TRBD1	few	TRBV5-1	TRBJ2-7	CASSFGTGGYEQYF	TGCGCCAGCAGCTTTGGGACAGGGGGCTACGAGCAGTACTTC
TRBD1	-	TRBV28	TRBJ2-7	CASSLQGANFYEQYF	TGTGCCAGCAGTTTACAGGGGGCTAATTTCTACGAGCAGTACTTC
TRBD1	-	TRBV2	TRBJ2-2	CAANRGLSPGELFF	TGTGCCGCAAACAGGGGGTTAAGTCCCGGGGAGCTGTTTTTT
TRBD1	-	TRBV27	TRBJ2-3	CASSHRDSLITDTQYF	TGTGCCAGCAGCCACCGGGACAGCTTGATAACAGATACGCAGTATTTT
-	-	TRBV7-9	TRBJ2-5	CASSLVGPSGTQYF	TGTGCCAGCAGCTTAGTAGGACCCAGCGGGACCCAGTACTTC
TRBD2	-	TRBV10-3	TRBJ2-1	CAIASGTSGSSEQFF	TGTGCCATCGCCTCCGGGACTAGCGGGAGCTCTGAGCAGTTCTTC
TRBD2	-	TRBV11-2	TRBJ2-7	CASSARLAGAGEQYF	TGTGCCAGCAGCGCCAGACTAGCGGGGGCCGGCGAGCAGTACTTC
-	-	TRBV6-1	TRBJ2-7	CASRSTSSNYEQYF	TGTGCCAGCAGATCAACTAGCAGCAACTACGAGCAGTACTTC
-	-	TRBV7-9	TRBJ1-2	CASSVDGPGDGYTF	TGTGCCAGCAGCGTTGACGGCCCCGGAGATGGCTACACCTTC
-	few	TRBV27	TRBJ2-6	CASSFPTGNGANVLTF	TGTGCCAGCAGTTTTCCCACAGGGAACGGGGCCAACGTCCTGACTTTC
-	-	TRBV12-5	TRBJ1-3	CASGLESRGFGGNTIYF	TGTGCTAGTGGTTTGGAAAGTCGAGGGTTTGGAGGAAACACCATATATTTT
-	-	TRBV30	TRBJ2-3	CAYRDTPTDTQYF	TGTGCCTACAGGGACACCCCCACAGATACGCAGTATTTT
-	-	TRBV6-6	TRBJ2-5	CASRQGGGSQYF	TGTGCCAGCAGACAGGGGGGGGGAAGCCAGTACTTC
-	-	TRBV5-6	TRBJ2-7	CASSLRLYEQYF	TGTGCCAGCAGCCTCAGGCTATACGAGCAGTACTTC
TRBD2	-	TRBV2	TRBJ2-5	CASVGGLAETQYF	TGTGCCAGCGTGGGGGGGTTGGCGGAGACCCAGTACTTC
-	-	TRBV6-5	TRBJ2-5	CASSYDSQETQYF	TGTGCCAGCAGTTACGACAGCCAAGAGACCCAGTACTTC
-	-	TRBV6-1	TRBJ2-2	CASSNFPARELFF	TGTGCCAGCAGCAACTTTCCCGCCCGGGAGCTGTTTTTT
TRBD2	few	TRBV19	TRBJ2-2	CASSTLAGTAGELFF	TGTGCCAGTAGTACGCTAGCGGGAACGGCCGGGGAGCTGTTTTTT
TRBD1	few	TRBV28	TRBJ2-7	CASSLTGGYEQYF	TGTGCCAGCAGTTTAACAGGGGGCTACGAGCAGTACTTC
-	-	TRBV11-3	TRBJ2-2	CASSSDPGAGELFF	TGTGCCAGCAGCTCCGACCCGGGGGCCGGGGAGCTGTTTTTT
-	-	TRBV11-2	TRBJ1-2	CASSLDWGDYGYTF	TGTGCCAGCAGCTTGGATTGGGGGGACTATGGCTACACCTTC
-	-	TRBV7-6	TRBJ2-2	CASSLNVIYTGELFF	TGTGCCAGCAGCTTAAATGTTATATACACCGGGGAGCTGTTTTTT
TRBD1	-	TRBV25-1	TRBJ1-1	CASSLQGGGTEAFF	TGTGCCAGCAGTTTACAGGGGGGGGGCACTGAAGCTTTCTTT
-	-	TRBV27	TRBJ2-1	CASSLSANLNEQFF	TGTGCCAGCAGTTTATCGGCCAATCTGAATGAGCAGTTCTTC
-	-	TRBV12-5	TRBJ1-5	CASAREENQPQHF	TGTGCTAGCGCGCGGGAGGAAAATCAGCCCCAGCATTTT
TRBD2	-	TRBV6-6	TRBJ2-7	CASTLFSGIGHEQYF	TGTGCCAGCACCCTGTTTAGCGGGATTGGCCACGAGCAGTACTTC
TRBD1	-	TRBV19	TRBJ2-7	CASSSDRGYEQYF	TGTGCCAGTAGTTCAGACAGGGGATACGAGCAGTACTTC
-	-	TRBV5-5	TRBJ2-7	CASTFAQGTYEQYF	TGTGCCAGCACATTCGCCCAGGGAACCTACGAGCAGTACTTC
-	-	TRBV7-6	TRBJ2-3	CASSLAVGVDTQYF	TGTGCCAGCAGCTTAGCGGTAGGGGTAGATACGCAGTATTTT
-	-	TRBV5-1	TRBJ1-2	CASSFPLQGTNYGYTF	TGCGCCAGCAGCTTCCCCTTACAGGGAACTAACTATGGCTACACCTTC